The rows below give T cell receptor beta chains drawn from one sample of a study of post-analysis software for immune sequencing data. TCRdb recomputed calls from the PCR reads with MiXCR, one row per CDR3 protein. The sample gives a few hundred thousand distinct CDR3 sequences, less than 45% of which show up once; 12% is in the top ten. Sequenced material: blood. These receptor sequences come from a girl aged 5-17 years with multiple sclerosis. CDR3s include the opening cysteine and the closing phenylalanine or tryptophan. D genes are given only for firm matches. The size entry is marked missing in some rows and otherwise reads once, few, many or a size class.

v_call: TRBV20-1
d_call: TRBD1
j_call: TRBJ1-2
clone_size: few
cdr3_aa: CSAASQGAGYGYTF
cdr3_nt: TGCAGTGCGGCCTCACAGGGGGCGGGCTATGGCTACACCTTC

v_call: TRBV5-1
d_call: TRBD2
j_call: TRBJ2-5
clone_size: .
cdr3_aa: CASSGPGTSGGQYF
cdr3_nt: TGCGCCAGCAGCGGTCCCGGGACGTCGGGGGGGCAGTACTTC

v_call: TRBV7-2
d_call: .
j_call: TRBJ1-6
clone_size: .
cdr3_aa: CASSFDSAVRYNSPLHF
cdr3_nt: TGTGCCAGCAGCTTCGACAGTGCCGTTCGTTATAATTCACCCCTCCACTTT

v_call: TRBV5-1
d_call: .
j_call: TRBJ1-4
clone_size: .
cdr3_aa: CASTFHGAANEKLFF
cdr3_nt: TGCGCCAGCACATTCCACGGGGCGGCTAATGAAAAACTGTTTTTT

v_call: TRBV6-5
d_call: .
j_call: TRBJ2-7
clone_size: .
cdr3_aa: CASSYQAGLPHEQYF
cdr3_nt: TGTGCCAGCAGTTACCAAGCGGGTTTACCCCACGAGCAGTACTTC

v_call: TRBV4-2
d_call: .
j_call: TRBJ1-4
clone_size: .
cdr3_aa: CASSPRGEKRFF
cdr3_nt: TGTGCCAGCAGCCCTCGTGGTGAAAAACGGTTTTTT

v_call: TRBV25-1
d_call: .
j_call: TRBJ2-7
clone_size: .
cdr3_aa: CASSEGDRWAYEQYF
cdr3_nt: TGTGCCAGCAGTGAGGGGGACCGATGGGCCTACGAGCAGTACTTC

v_call: TRBV11-2
d_call: TRBD2
j_call: TRBJ2-3
clone_size: few
cdr3_aa: CASSTGLAGARDTQYF
cdr3_nt: TGTGCCAGCAGCACGGGACTAGCGGGAGCAAGGGATACGCAGTATTTT

v_call: TRBV10-3
d_call: .
j_call: TRBJ2-6
clone_size: .
cdr3_aa: CAISDPGAGTNVLTF
cdr3_nt: TGTGCCATCAGTGACCCAGGGGCTGGGACCAACGTCCTGACTTTC

v_call: TRBV6-2/TRBV6-3
d_call: TRBD1
j_call: TRBJ1-5
clone_size: few
cdr3_aa: CASSYLRGRQTINQPQHF
cdr3_nt: TGTGCCAGCAGTTACCTAAGGGGGCGACAGACCATTAATCAGCCCCAGCATTTT

v_call: TRBV2
d_call: .
j_call: TRBJ2-5
clone_size: .
cdr3_aa: CASGGLQETQYF
cdr3_nt: TGTGCCAGCGGCGGGCTCCAAGAGACCCAGTACTTC

v_call: TRBV20-1
d_call: .
j_call: TRBJ2-4
clone_size: .
cdr3_aa: CSARVDGSSDIQYF
cdr3_nt: TGCAGTGCTAGAGTTGACGGGAGTTCTGACATTCAGTACTTC

v_call: TRBV20-1
d_call: .
j_call: TRBJ1-1
clone_size: .
cdr3_aa: CSARDLARREETEAFF
cdr3_nt: TGCAGTGCTAGAGATCTTGCTCGGCGGGAGGAAACTGAAGCTTTCTTT

v_call: TRBV15
d_call: TRBD1
j_call: TRBJ2-3
clone_size: .
cdr3_aa: CATSLSTGADTQYF
cdr3_nt: TGTGCCACCAGCTTATCGACAGGGGCAGATACGCAGTATTTT

v_call: TRBV20-1
d_call: .
j_call: TRBJ2-3
clone_size: .
cdr3_aa: CMLPAGAFFSTDTQYF
cdr3_nt: TGCATGTTGCCGGCGGGCGCTTTCTTTAGCACAGATACGCAGTATTTT

v_call: TRBV29-1
d_call: .
j_call: TRBJ1-2
clone_size: many
cdr3_aa: CSVEVLTAPDGYTF
cdr3_nt: TGCAGCGTTGAAGTTCTGACAGCGCCGGATGGCTACACCTTC

v_call: TRBV7-2
d_call: .
j_call: TRBJ2-7
clone_size: .
cdr3_aa: CASSPVAVMSSYEQYF
cdr3_nt: TGTGCCAGCAGCCCGGTAGCGGTTATGAGCTCCTACGAGCAGTACTTC

v_call: TRBV12-3/TRBV12-4
d_call: TRBD1
j_call: TRBJ2-5
clone_size: few
cdr3_aa: CASSWDRRTVQYF
cdr3_nt: TGTGCCAGCAGTTGGGACAGGAGAACCGTTCAGTACTTC

v_call: TRBV10-3
d_call: .
j_call: TRBJ2-7
clone_size: .
cdr3_aa: CATSESLGTATYEQYF
cdr3_nt: TGTGCCACCAGTGAGTCCTTAGGGACTGCCACCTACGAGCAGTACTTC

v_call: TRBV5-1
d_call: .
j_call: TRBJ2-4
clone_size: few
cdr3_aa: CASSLGIFGGTDVQYF
cdr3_nt: TGCGCCAGCAGCTTGGGGATTTTCGGCGGAACGGATGTTCAGTACTTC

v_call: TRBV25-1
d_call: .
j_call: TRBJ2-2
clone_size: .
cdr3_aa: CASSEVGYHRTGELFF
cdr3_nt: TGTGCCAGCAGTGAAGTAGGATATCACCGAACCGGGGAGCTGTTTTTT

v_call: TRBV20-1
d_call: .
j_call: TRBJ2-7
clone_size: .
cdr3_aa: CSARDGTAYEQYF
cdr3_nt: TGCAGTGCTAGAGACGGGACCGCCTACGAGCAGTACTTC

v_call: TRBV5-1
d_call: TRBD2
j_call: TRBJ2-1
clone_size: .
cdr3_aa: CASSLAGGPVEQFF
cdr3_nt: TGCGCCAGCAGCTTAGCGGGAGGGCCGGTTGAGCAGTTCTTC

v_call: TRBV12-3/TRBV12-4
d_call: .
j_call: TRBJ1-4
clone_size: .
cdr3_aa: CASSFGAGLNYEKLFF
cdr3_nt: TGTGCCAGCAGTTTCGGTGCAGGGCTCAACTATGAAAAACTGTTTTTT

v_call: TRBV5-1
d_call: TRBD2
j_call: TRBJ2-7
clone_size: .
cdr3_aa: CASSLEGMVAGGPYNEQYF
cdr3_nt: TGCGCCAGCAGCTTGGAAGGTATGGTAGCGGGAGGACCTTACAACGAGCAGTACTTC

v_call: TRBV3-1
d_call: .
j_call: TRBJ2-7
clone_size: few
cdr3_aa: CASSQVGGGEQYF
cdr3_nt: TGTGCCAGCAGCCAAGTGGGCGGAGGCGAGCAGTACTTC

v_call: TRBV7-2
d_call: TRBD2
j_call: TRBJ2-3
clone_size: .
cdr3_aa: CASARGGRVDTQYF
cdr3_nt: TGTGCCAGCGCTAGGGGCGGGAGAGTTGATACGCAGTATTTT

v_call: TRBV25-1
d_call: TRBD1
j_call: TRBJ2-3
clone_size: few
cdr3_aa: CASSESGQGTFTDTQYF
cdr3_nt: TGTGCCAGCAGTGAATCGGGACAGGGGACCTTCACAGATACGCAGTATTTT

v_call: TRBV6-1
d_call: .
j_call: TRBJ2-3
clone_size: .
cdr3_aa: CASRGDAGRTDTQYF
cdr3_nt: TGTGCCAGCAGAGGAGACGCGGGAAGGACAGATACGCAGTATTTT

v_call: TRBV4-1
d_call: TRBD2
j_call: TRBJ2-1
clone_size: few
cdr3_aa: CASSHERLAQDNEQFF
cdr3_nt: TGCGCCAGCAGCCACGAAAGACTAGCGCAAGACAATGAGCAGTTCTTC

v_call: TRBV12-3/TRBV12-4
d_call: .
j_call: TRBJ2-7
clone_size: .
cdr3_aa: CASSDSPEEQYF
cdr3_nt: TGTGCCAGCAGTGACAGCCCCGAGGAGCAGTACTTC

v_call: TRBV7-9
d_call: TRBD2
j_call: TRBJ2-1
clone_size: .
cdr3_aa: CASSPWRERDFSEQFF
cdr3_nt: TGTGCCAGCAGCCCCTGGCGGGAGCGCGATTTTAGTGAGCAGTTCTTC

v_call: TRBV11-2
d_call: TRBD1
j_call: TRBJ1-2
clone_size: .
cdr3_aa: CASSSWTGYGYTF
cdr3_nt: TGTGCCAGCAGCTCATGGACAGGATATGGCTACACCTTC

v_call: TRBV25-1
d_call: .
j_call: TRBJ2-7
clone_size: few
cdr3_aa: CASSQPGSSSYEQYF
cdr3_nt: TGTGCCAGCAGCCAACCGGGATCCTCATCCTACGAGCAGTACTTC

v_call: TRBV27
d_call: TRBD1
j_call: TRBJ2-7
clone_size: .
cdr3_aa: CASSPEGTGCYEQYF
cdr3_nt: TGTGCCAGCAGTCCCGAAGGGACAGGCTGCTACGAGCAGTACTTC

v_call: TRBV29-1
d_call: TRBD1
j_call: TRBJ1-1
clone_size: .
cdr3_aa: CSVELRTGRTEAFF
cdr3_nt: TGCAGCGTTGAATTGAGGACAGGGAGGACTGAAGCTTTCTTT

v_call: TRBV4-1
d_call: .
j_call: TRBJ2-3
clone_size: .
cdr3_aa: CASSQDEVGDMQYF
cdr3_nt: TGCGCCAGCAGCCAAGATGAAGTGGGGGATATGCAGTATTTT

v_call: TRBV20-1
d_call: .
j_call: TRBJ2-3
clone_size: .
cdr3_aa: CSALGHHRTDTQYF
cdr3_nt: TGCAGTGCCCTAGGGCACCACCGCACAGATACGCAGTATTTT

v_call: TRBV24-1
d_call: TRBD1
j_call: TRBJ2-3
clone_size: .
cdr3_aa: CATSDGGQGRDTQYF
cdr3_nt: TGTGCCACCAGTGACGGAGGACAGGGCAGAGATACGCAGTATTTT

v_call: TRBV13
d_call: TRBD1
j_call: TRBJ2-7
clone_size: few
cdr3_aa: CASSPRDRQFHEQYF
cdr3_nt: TGTGCCAGCAGCCCCCGGGACAGGCAATTCCACGAGCAGTACTTC

v_call: TRBV5-4
d_call: TRBD1
j_call: TRBJ1-2
clone_size: .
cdr3_aa: CASSLGSDRGYGYTF
cdr3_nt: TGTGCCAGCAGCCTAGGTTCGGACAGGGGCTATGGCTACACCTTC

v_call: TRBV10-3
d_call: TRBD2
j_call: TRBJ2-7
clone_size: few
cdr3_aa: CAISGGLAGVSYEQYF
cdr3_nt: TGTGCCATCAGTGGAGGGCTAGCGGGAGTCTCCTACGAGCAGTACTTC

v_call: TRBV27
d_call: TRBD2
j_call: TRBJ2-3
clone_size: .
cdr3_aa: CASSRTSGRDTQYF
cdr3_nt: TGTGCCAGCTCTCGGACTAGCGGGAGAGATACGCAGTATTTT

v_call: TRBV24-1
d_call: .
j_call: TRBJ1-2
clone_size: many
cdr3_aa: CATSQGGLGYTF
cdr3_nt: TGTGCCACCTCTCAAGGGGGGCTCGGCTACACCTTC

v_call: TRBV5-1
d_call: .
j_call: TRBJ1-5
clone_size: .
cdr3_aa: CANSLSAGGNQPQHF
cdr3_nt: TGCGCCAACAGCTTATCAGCCGGGGGTAATCAGCCCCAGCATTTT

v_call: TRBV28
d_call: .
j_call: TRBJ2-5
clone_size: few
cdr3_aa: CASSLYEGIQGQETQYF
cdr3_nt: TGTGCCAGCAGTTTATATGAGGGGATACAGGGACAAGAGACCCAGTACTTC

v_call: TRBV7-2
d_call: .
j_call: TRBJ1-2
clone_size: .
cdr3_aa: CASSLEQEGGYGYTF
cdr3_nt: TGTGCCAGCAGCTTAGAACAGGAGGGAGGATATGGCTACACCTTC

v_call: TRBV6-5
d_call: TRBD1
j_call: TRBJ1-6
clone_size: .
cdr3_aa: CASSYSQTGRNSPLHF
cdr3_nt: TGTGCCAGCAGTTACTCCCAGACAGGGCGAAATTCACCCCTCCACTTT

v_call: TRBV29-1
d_call: TRBD1
j_call: TRBJ2-5
clone_size: many
cdr3_aa: CSVRQGAGETQYF
cdr3_nt: TGCAGCGTCAGACAGGGGGCTGGAGAGACCCAGTACTTC

v_call: TRBV7-9
d_call: TRBD1
j_call: TRBJ2-7
clone_size: .
cdr3_aa: CASSLEGGQGVYEQYF
cdr3_nt: TGTGCCAGCAGCTTAGAGGGGGGACAGGGGGTCTACGAGCAGTACTTC

v_call: TRBV15
d_call: TRBD2
j_call: TRBJ2-1
clone_size: few
cdr3_aa: CATSSMTSGSFYEQFF
cdr3_nt: TGTGCCACCAGCAGTATGACTAGCGGGAGTTTCTATGAGCAGTTCTTC

v_call: TRBV4-2
d_call: TRBD2
j_call: TRBJ2-1
clone_size: .
cdr3_aa: CASSQDYLAGGYEQFF
cdr3_nt: TGTGCCAGCAGCCAAGATTACCTAGCGGGAGGTTATGAGCAGTTCTTC